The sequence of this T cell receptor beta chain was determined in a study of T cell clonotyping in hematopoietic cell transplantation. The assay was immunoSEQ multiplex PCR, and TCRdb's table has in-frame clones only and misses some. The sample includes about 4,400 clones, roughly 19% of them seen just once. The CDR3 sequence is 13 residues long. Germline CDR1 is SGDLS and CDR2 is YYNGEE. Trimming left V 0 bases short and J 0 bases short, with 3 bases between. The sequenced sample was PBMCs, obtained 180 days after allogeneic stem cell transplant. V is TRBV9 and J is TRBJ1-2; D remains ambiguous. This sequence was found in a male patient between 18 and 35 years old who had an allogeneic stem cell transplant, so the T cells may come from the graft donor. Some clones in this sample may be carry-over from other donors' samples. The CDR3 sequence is CASSVDSNYGYTF. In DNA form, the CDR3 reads TGTGCCAGCAGCGTAGATTCTAACTATGGCTACACCTTC.